This T cell receptor (beta chain) was profiled in a study of radiotherapy plus CTLA-4 blockade in lung cancer. About the research overall: Across the patients, objective responses occurred in approximately 19%, and disease control in just over 30%.

Broader study findings: Increased serum interferon-beta after radiation also reportedly predicted response strongly. Among blood TCR repertoires after radiotherapy plus ipilimumab, tumor-derived clones expanded.

Note on this clone: No antigen is known for it.

V lost 6 bases and J 0 bases, leaving 14 bases between the germline ends. Germline V CDR1 and CDR2: MNHNY, SVGAGI (reference sequence). The CDR3 covers 15 residues. Chemo-refractory metastatic non-small-cell lung cancer patients were treated with focal radiation plus CTLA-4 blockade with ipilimumab. Using immunoSEQ multiplex PCR, the repertoire was profiled, and TCRdb retains in-frame clones only, with some absent. The sample has some 70,000 clones; around 80% are singletons. The sequencing here drew on peripheral blood, taken from a patient treated with radiotherapy plus ipilimumab. This clonotype was sampled from a human donor with non-small cell lung cancer who had a complete response to radiotherapy plus ipilimumab. The rearrangement uses TRBV6-6 and TRBJ1-1; D perhaps matches TRBD1 (5 bases). DNA of the CDR3: TGTGCCAGCAGCTGGACACCTACCATGAACACTGAAGCTTTCTTT. Translation gives CASSWTPTMNTEAFF.